These T cell receptor beta chains were read from a single sample in a study of blood T cell repertoires in COVID-19. Generated by immunoSEQ multiplex PCR, the TCRdb table keeps only in-frame clones and is missing some. The table shows about 99,000 clones, with about four fifths occurring only once. The sequencing input was peripheral blood. These TCRs come from a man aged 70-80 years with active or convalescent COVID-19. Both conserved end residues are part of each CDR3. The D gene is left open where the match is weak. The size entry is marked missing in some rows and otherwise reads once, few, many or a size class.

CDR3 protein: CASSSQASGGAGTDTQYF; CDR3 DNA: TGTGCCAGCAGCTCCCAGGCCAGCGGGGGGGCCGGCACAGATACGCAGTATTTT; clone size: .; D gene: TRBD2; V gene: TRBV7-2; J gene: TRBJ2-3
CDR3 protein: CASSTVSLSEGYTF; CDR3 DNA: TGCGCCAGCAGTACCGTAAGCCTGTCGGAGGGCTACACCTTC; clone size: .; D gene: .; V gene: TRBV4-1; J gene: TRBJ1-2
CDR3 protein: CASSYETGAYEQYF; CDR3 DNA: TGTGCCAGCAGTTACGAGACAGGGGCTTACGAGCAGTACTTC; clone size: .; D gene: TRBD1; V gene: TRBV6-2/TRBV6-3; J gene: TRBJ2-7
CDR3 protein: CASSPTTGYQPQHF; CDR3 DNA: TGTGCCAGCAGCCCTACCACAGGGTATCAGCCCCAGCATTTT; clone size: once; D gene: .; V gene: TRBV28; J gene: TRBJ1-5
CDR3 protein: CASSSGQGGDTQYF; CDR3 DNA: TGCGCCAGCAGCTCCGGACAGGGCGGAGATACGCAGTATTTT; clone size: .; D gene: TRBD1; V gene: TRBV5-1; J gene: TRBJ2-3
CDR3 protein: CATSRDEGDEQYF; CDR3 DNA: TGTGCCACCAGCAGAGATGAAGGGGACGAGCAGTACTTC; clone size: few; D gene: .; V gene: TRBV15; J gene: TRBJ2-7
CDR3 protein: CASSGEGTTNEKLFF; CDR3 DNA: TGTGCCAGCAGTGGAGAGGGCACAACTAATGAAAAACTGTTTTTT; clone size: .; D gene: .; V gene: TRBV2; J gene: TRBJ1-4
CDR3 protein: CASSFLAGTGSTGELFF; CDR3 DNA: TGTGCCAGCAGCTTCCTCGCCGGGACAGGAAGTACCGGGGAGCTGTTTTTT; clone size: .; D gene: TRBD1; V gene: TRBV11-3; J gene: TRBJ2-2
CDR3 protein: CASSQDGWDSKNIQYF; CDR3 DNA: TGCGCCAGCAGCCAGGATGGGTGGGACAGCAAAAACATTCAGTACTTC; clone size: .; D gene: TRBD1; V gene: TRBV4-1; J gene: TRBJ2-4
CDR3 protein: CAWSSGNYEQYF; CDR3 DNA: TGTGCCTGGAGTTCAGGGAACTACGAGCAGTACTTC; clone size: .; D gene: .; V gene: TRBV30; J gene: TRBJ2-7
CDR3 protein: CASSSQNGNQPQHF; CDR3 DNA: TGTGCCAGCAGCTCACAGAATGGCAATCAGCCCCAGCATTTT; clone size: .; D gene: .; V gene: TRBV7-2; J gene: TRBJ1-5
CDR3 protein: CASSQNFRAQETGELFF; CDR3 DNA: TGTGCCAGCAGCCAAAACTTCCGGGCACAGGAAACCGGGGAGCTGTTTTTT; clone size: .; D gene: .; V gene: TRBV14; J gene: TRBJ2-2
CDR3 protein: CASNFAGGPNTGELFF; CDR3 DNA: TGTGCCAGCAATTTCGCGGGGGGGCCGAACACCGGGGAGCTGTTTTTT; clone size: .; D gene: TRBD2; V gene: TRBV9; J gene: TRBJ2-2
CDR3 protein: CASSQNRDRYSYEQYF; CDR3 DNA: TGTGCCAGCAGCCAAAACCGGGACAGATACTCCTACGAGCAGTACTTC; clone size: .; D gene: TRBD1; V gene: TRBV7-6; J gene: TRBJ2-7
CDR3 protein: CASTLSGGNEQFF; CDR3 DNA: TGTGCCAGCACCTTGAGCGGGGGGAATGAGCAGTTCTTC; clone size: .; D gene: TRBD2; V gene: TRBV28; J gene: TRBJ2-1
CDR3 protein: CSVGQGEETQYF; CDR3 DNA: TGCAGCGTTGGACAGGGGGAGGAGACCCAGTACTTC; clone size: .; D gene: TRBD1; V gene: TRBV29-1; J gene: TRBJ2-5
CDR3 protein: CASNKGSEWEENTEAFF; CDR3 DNA: TGTGCCAGCAACAAGGGAAGTGAATGGGAGGAGAACACTGAAGCTTTCTTT; clone size: .; D gene: .; V gene: TRBV2; J gene: TRBJ1-1
CDR3 protein: CASREATAMNTEAFF; CDR3 DNA: TGTGCCAGTAGGGAAGCGACAGCCATGAACACTGAAGCTTTCTTT; clone size: .; D gene: .; V gene: TRBV6-1; J gene: TRBJ1-1
CDR3 protein: CASSLSPGQIYEQYF; CDR3 DNA: TGTGCCAGCAGTTTATCCCCGGGACAGATCTACGAGCAGTACTTC; clone size: .; D gene: TRBD1; V gene: TRBV27; J gene: TRBJ2-7
CDR3 protein: CATSDATKSGNTIYF; CDR3 DNA: TGTGCCACCAGTGATGCAACAAAGTCTGGAAACACCATATATTTT; clone size: .; D gene: .; V gene: TRBV24-1; J gene: TRBJ1-3
CDR3 protein: CASGSFEAFF; CDR3 DNA: TGTGCCAGCGGCAGTTTTGAAGCTTTCTTT; clone size: once; D gene: .; V gene: TRBV7-9; J gene: TRBJ1-1
CDR3 protein: CATSEFSGGARDEQFF; CDR3 DNA: TGTGCCACCAGTGAATTTAGCGGGGGGGCCAGGGATGAGCAGTTCTTC; clone size: .; D gene: TRBD2; V gene: TRBV24-1; J gene: TRBJ2-1
CDR3 protein: CASSLAGTGTNQPQHF; CDR3 DNA: TGTGCCAGCAGCTTAGCTGGGACAGGGACAAATCAGCCCCAGCATTTT; clone size: .; D gene: TRBD1; V gene: TRBV7-2; J gene: TRBJ1-5
CDR3 protein: CASSTGAHQPQHF; CDR3 DNA: TGTGCCAGTAGTACCGGAGCCCATCAGCCCCAGCATTTT; clone size: .; D gene: .; V gene: TRBV19; J gene: TRBJ1-5
CDR3 protein: CASSDRTGGVKETQYF; CDR3 DNA: TGTGCCAGCAGTGACCGGACAGGGGGTGTGAAAGAGACCCAGTACTTC; clone size: .; D gene: TRBD1; V gene: TRBV28; J gene: TRBJ2-5
CDR3 protein: CASSLGQGPGEQYF; CDR3 DNA: TGCGCCAGCAGCCTGGGACAGGGGCCAGGGGAGCAGTACTTC; clone size: .; D gene: TRBD1; V gene: TRBV5-1; J gene: TRBJ2-7
CDR3 protein: CAISESRGNNQPQHF; CDR3 DNA: TGTGCCATCAGTGAGTCCAGGGGAAACAATCAGCCCCAGCATTTT; clone size: few; D gene: .; V gene: TRBV10-3; J gene: TRBJ1-5
CDR3 protein: CASSLDPGQETQYF; CDR3 DNA: TGTGCCAGCAGCTTAGATCCGGGACAAGAGACCCAGTACTTC; clone size: once; D gene: .; V gene: TRBV13; J gene: TRBJ2-5
CDR3 protein: CASSLGGAQGTQYF; CDR3 DNA: TGTGCCAGCAGTTTAGGTGGGGCCCAAGGGACCCAGTACTTC; clone size: .; D gene: .; V gene: TRBV28; J gene: TRBJ2-5
CDR3 protein: CAWSPRAASGNTIYF; CDR3 DNA: TGTGCCTGGAGTCCGAGAGCGGCGAGTGGAAACACCATATATTTT; clone size: .; D gene: .; V gene: TRBV30; J gene: TRBJ1-3
CDR3 protein: CASSSRQWGQPQHF; CDR3 DNA: TGTGCCAGCAGTTCCCGACAGTGGGGTCAGCCCCAGCATTTT; clone size: .; D gene: .; V gene: TRBV28; J gene: TRBJ1-5
CDR3 protein: CASSLVGTDTQYF; CDR3 DNA: TGCGCCAGCAGCTTGGTAGGCACAGATACGCAGTATTTT; clone size: few; D gene: .; V gene: TRBV5-1; J gene: TRBJ2-3
CDR3 protein: CASSQSCTEQETQYF; CDR3 DNA: TGCGCCAGCAGTCAATCGTGTACAGAACAAGAGACCCAGTACTTC; clone size: .; D gene: .; V gene: TRBV23-1; J gene: TRBJ2-5
CDR3 protein: CASSQRDRNTGELFF; CDR3 DNA: TGTGCCAGCAGCCAAAGGGACAGGAACACCGGGGAGCTGTTTTTT; clone size: .; D gene: TRBD1; V gene: TRBV7-8; J gene: TRBJ2-2
CDR3 protein: CASSPTGHNYGYTF; CDR3 DNA: TGTGCCAGCAGCCCTACAGGGCATAACTATGGCTACACCTTC; clone size: few; D gene: .; V gene: TRBV9; J gene: TRBJ1-2
CDR3 protein: CASSVGHEQYF; CDR3 DNA: TGTGCCAGTAGTGTGGGGCACGAGCAGTACTTC; clone size: .; D gene: .; V gene: TRBV19; J gene: TRBJ2-7
CDR3 protein: CASSIYRGNQPQHF; CDR3 DNA: TGTGCCAGTAGTATTTACAGGGGCAATCAGCCCCAGCATTTT; clone size: .; D gene: .; V gene: TRBV19; J gene: TRBJ1-5
CDR3 protein: CASSLGQVYREPQHF; CDR3 DNA: TGTGCCAGCAGCTTGGGACAGGTCTATAGGGAGCCCCAGCATTTT; clone size: .; D gene: .; V gene: TRBV5-5; J gene: TRBJ1-5
CDR3 protein: CASSLGTSGAKYNEQFF; CDR3 DNA: TGTGCCAGCAGCTTAGGGACTAGCGGGGCCAAATACAATGAGCAGTTCTTC; clone size: .; D gene: TRBD2; V gene: TRBV13; J gene: TRBJ2-1
CDR3 protein: CASSSFGTSGASSYNEQFF; CDR3 DNA: TGTGCCAGCAGCTCTTTCGGGACTAGCGGGGCTAGCTCCTACAATGAGCAGTTCTTC; clone size: .; D gene: TRBD2; V gene: TRBV9; J gene: TRBJ2-1
CDR3 protein: CASSNLLTGQGTEAFF; CDR3 DNA: TGTGCCAGTAGTAACCTCTTGACAGGGCAGGGCACTGAAGCTTTCTTT; clone size: .; D gene: TRBD1; V gene: TRBV19; J gene: TRBJ1-1
CDR3 protein: CASIPDRANYGYTF; CDR3 DNA: TGTGCCAGCATCCCGGACAGGGCTAACTATGGCTACACCTTC; clone size: few; D gene: TRBD1; V gene: TRBV7-9; J gene: TRBJ1-2